This T cell receptor beta chain is from a study of T-cell reconstitution after alpha-beta-depleted transplantation in children. The CDR3 runs 14 residues. The ends were cut back, 0 bases at V and 14 bases at J, with 14 bases in the middle. CDR1 and CDR2 from the germline V gene are SNHLY and FYNNEI. Using unique molecular identifiers, the investigators prepared the TCRbeta library. Via MiXCR, TCRdb re-called the PCR reads, giving one row per CDR3 protein. The sample lists about 460,000 distinct CDR3 sequences, around 12% occurring once. The material was PBMCs from the stem cell graft donor, obtained from the stem cell graft. The chain combines TRBV2 with TRBJ1-6; the D gene is possibly TRBD1 (5 bases). This sequence was found in a human donor who donated a stem cell graft to a child with combined immunodeficiency. The CDR3 spells CASSEAGRPSTLHF. The CDR3 DNA follows: TGTGCCAGCAGTGAAGCGGGGCGCCCCTCCACCCTCCACTTT. The variable domain in full, completed from reference TRBV2 and TRBJ1-6, reads EPEVTQTPSHQVTQMGQEVILRCVPISNHLYFYWYRQILGQKVEFLVSFYNNEISEKSEIFDDQFSVERPDGSNFTLKIRSTKLEDSAMYFCASSEAGRPSTLHFGNGTRLTVT.